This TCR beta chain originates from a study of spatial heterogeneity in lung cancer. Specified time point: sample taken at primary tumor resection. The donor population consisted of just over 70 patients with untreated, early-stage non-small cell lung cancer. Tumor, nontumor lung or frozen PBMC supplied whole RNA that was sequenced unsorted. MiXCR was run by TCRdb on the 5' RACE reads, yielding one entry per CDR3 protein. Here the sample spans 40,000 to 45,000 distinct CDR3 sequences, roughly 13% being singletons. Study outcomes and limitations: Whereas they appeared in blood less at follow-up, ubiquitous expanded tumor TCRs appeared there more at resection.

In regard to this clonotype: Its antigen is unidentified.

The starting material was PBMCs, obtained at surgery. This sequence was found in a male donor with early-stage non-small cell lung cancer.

The CDR3 spells CASSLGDRGSNQPQHF. The CDR3 nucleotides are TGTGCCAGCAGCTTAGGGGACAGGGGGAGCAATCAGCCCCAGCATTTT. The rearrangement joins TRBV7-4 to TRBJ1-5, with TRBD1 matching 11 bases. Germline V gene sequence: CDR1 SGHVT, CDR2 SQSDAQ. CDR3 length: 16 amino acids. V was clipped by 1 base and J by 1 base; unmatched bases: 0. The variable domain in full, completed from reference TRBV7-4 and TRBJ1-5, reads GAGVSQSPRYKVAKRGRDVALRCDSISGHVTLYWYRQTLGQGSEVLTYSQSDAQRDKSGRPSGRFSAERPERSVSTLKIQRTEQGDSAVYLCASSLGDRGSNQPQHFGDGTRLSIL.